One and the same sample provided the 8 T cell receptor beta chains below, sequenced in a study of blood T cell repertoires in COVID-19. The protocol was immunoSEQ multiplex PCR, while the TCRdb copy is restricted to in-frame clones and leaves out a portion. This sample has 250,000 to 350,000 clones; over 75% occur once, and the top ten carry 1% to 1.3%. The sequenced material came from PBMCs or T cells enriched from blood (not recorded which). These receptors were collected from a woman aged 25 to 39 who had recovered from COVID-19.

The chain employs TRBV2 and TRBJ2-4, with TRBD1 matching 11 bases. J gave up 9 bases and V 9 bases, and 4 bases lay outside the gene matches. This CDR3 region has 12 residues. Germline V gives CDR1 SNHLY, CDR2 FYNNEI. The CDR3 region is CASTGQGGIQYF. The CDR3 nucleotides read TGTGCCAGTACGGGACAGGGGGGCATTCAGTACTTC.

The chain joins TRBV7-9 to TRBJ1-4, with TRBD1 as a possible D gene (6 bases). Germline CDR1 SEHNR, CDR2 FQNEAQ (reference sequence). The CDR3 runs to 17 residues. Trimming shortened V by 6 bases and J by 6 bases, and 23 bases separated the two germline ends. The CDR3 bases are TGTGCCAGCAGTCGTCCGGGACATCCTGCTTTGTATGAAAAACTGTTTTTT. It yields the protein CASSRPGHPALYEKLFF.

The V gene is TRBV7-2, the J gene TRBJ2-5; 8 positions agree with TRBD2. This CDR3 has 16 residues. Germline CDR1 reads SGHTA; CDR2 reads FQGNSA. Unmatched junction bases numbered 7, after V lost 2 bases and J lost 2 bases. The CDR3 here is CASSLRIAGQQETQYF. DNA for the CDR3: TGTGCCAGCAGCTTAAGAATAGCGGGGCAACAAGAGACCCAGTACTTC.

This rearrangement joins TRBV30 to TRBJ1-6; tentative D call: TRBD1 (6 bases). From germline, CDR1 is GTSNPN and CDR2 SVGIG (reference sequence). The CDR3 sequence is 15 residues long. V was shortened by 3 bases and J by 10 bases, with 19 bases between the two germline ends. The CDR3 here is CAWRFGGAGRSPLHF. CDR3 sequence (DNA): TGTGCCTGGAGGTTTGGGGGGGCAGGGAGGTCACCCCTCCACTTT.

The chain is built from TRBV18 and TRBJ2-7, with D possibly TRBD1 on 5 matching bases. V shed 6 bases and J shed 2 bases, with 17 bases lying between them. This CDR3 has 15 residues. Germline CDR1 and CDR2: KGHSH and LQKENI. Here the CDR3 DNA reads TGTGCCAGCTCCATGACAGCAGGAGCGACCTACGAGCAGTACTTC. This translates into CASSMTAGATYEQYF.

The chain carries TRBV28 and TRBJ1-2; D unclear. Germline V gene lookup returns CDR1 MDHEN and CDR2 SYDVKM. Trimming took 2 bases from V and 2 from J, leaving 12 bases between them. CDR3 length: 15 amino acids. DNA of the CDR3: TGTGCCAGCAGTTTAGGAAGGGAGCCAAACTATGGCTACACCTTC. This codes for CASSLGREPNYGYTF.

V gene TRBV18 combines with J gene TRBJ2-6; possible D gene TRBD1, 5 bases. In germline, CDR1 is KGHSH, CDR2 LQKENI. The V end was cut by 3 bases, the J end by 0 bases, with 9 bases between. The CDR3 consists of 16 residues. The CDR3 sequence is CASSPQGISGANVLTF. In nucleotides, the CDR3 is TGTGCCAGCTCACCGCAGGGAATCTCTGGGGCCAACGTCCTGACTTTC.

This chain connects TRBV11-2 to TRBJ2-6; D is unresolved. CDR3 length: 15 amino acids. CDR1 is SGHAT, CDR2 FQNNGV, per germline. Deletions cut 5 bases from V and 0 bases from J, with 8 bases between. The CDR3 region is CASSPRNSGANVLTF. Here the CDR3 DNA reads TGTGCCAGCAGCCCCAGGAACTCTGGGGCCAACGTCCTGACTTTC.